The clone carrying this T cell receptor beta chain has only a few counts. Sequencing targeted expressed TCRB transcripts, as all isolated RNA had been reverse transcribed. Sequencing was performed with immunoSEQ multiplex PCR; in TCRdb, only in-frame clones are kept and a portion is missing. The sample has 130,000 to 150,000 clones; 6.9% are singletons. The germline CDR1 and CDR2 sequences are MDHEN and SYDVKM. The CDR3 runs to 13 residues. V gave up 7 bases and J gave up 1 base, with 10 bases separating them. This specimen belongs to a study of beta chain features in type 1 diabetes. The sample consisted of central memory CD4+ T cells from blood. This sequence originates from a woman in her twenties or thirties in good health. This chain joins TRBV28 and TRBJ2-5; perhaps TRBD2 as D (5 bases). The CDR3 DNA reads TGTGCCAGCACTGCCGGGATCCAAGAGACCCAGTACTTC. It specifies CASTAGIQETQYF.